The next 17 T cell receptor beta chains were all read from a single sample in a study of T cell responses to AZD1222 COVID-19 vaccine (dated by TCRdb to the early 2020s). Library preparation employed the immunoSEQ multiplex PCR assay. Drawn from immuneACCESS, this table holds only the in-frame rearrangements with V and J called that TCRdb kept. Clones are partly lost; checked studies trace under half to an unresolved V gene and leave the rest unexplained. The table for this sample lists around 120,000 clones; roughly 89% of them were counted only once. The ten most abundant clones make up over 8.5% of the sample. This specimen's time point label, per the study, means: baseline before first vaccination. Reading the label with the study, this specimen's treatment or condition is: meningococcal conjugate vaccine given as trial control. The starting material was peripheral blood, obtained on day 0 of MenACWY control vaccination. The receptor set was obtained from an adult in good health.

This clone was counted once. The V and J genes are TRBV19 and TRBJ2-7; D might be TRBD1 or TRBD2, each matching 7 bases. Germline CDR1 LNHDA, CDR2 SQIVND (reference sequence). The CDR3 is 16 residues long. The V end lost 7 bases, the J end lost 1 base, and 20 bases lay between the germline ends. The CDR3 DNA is TGTGCCAGTACCACAGGGGCGGGGGATGGTTCCTACGAGCAGTACTTC. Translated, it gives CASTTGAGDGSYEQYF.

CDR3 amino acids: CASEGRQGNQPQHF. DNA of the CDR3: TGTGCCAGTGAGGGCCGGCAGGGAAATCAGCCCCAGCATTTT. The chain has TRBV19 and TRBJ1-5, with D possibly TRBD1 on 5 matching bases. Germline values: CDR1 LNHDA, CDR2 SQIVND (reference sequence). V dropped 8 bases and J dropped 4 bases, with 15 bases sitting between them. CDR3 length equals 14 residues.

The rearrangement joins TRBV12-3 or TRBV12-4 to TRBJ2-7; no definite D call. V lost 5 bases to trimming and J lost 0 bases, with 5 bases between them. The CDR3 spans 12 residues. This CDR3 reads CASSRSSYEQYF. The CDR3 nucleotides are TGTGCCAGCAGTCGGAGCTCCTACGAGCAGTACTTC.

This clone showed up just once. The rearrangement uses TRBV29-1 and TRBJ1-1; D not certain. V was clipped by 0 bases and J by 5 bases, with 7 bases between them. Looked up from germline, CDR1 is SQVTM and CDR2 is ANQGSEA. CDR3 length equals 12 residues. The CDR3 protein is CSVEDISTEAFF. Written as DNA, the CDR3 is TGCAGCGTTGAAGATATTTCGACTGAAGCTTTCTTT.

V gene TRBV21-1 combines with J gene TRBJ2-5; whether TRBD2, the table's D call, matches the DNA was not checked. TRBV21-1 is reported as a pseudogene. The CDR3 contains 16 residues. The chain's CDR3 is CASSKEKVEGSETQYF. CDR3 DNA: TGTGCCAGCAGCAAAGAGAAGGTGGAGGGTTCGGAGACCCAGTACTTC.

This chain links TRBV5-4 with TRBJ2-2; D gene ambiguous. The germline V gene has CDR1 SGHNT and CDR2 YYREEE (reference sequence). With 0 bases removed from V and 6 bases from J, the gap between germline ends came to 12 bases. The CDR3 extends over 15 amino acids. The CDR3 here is CASSLGLRAPGELFF. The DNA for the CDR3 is TGTGCCAGCAGCTTGGGATTGCGTGCTCCCGGGGAGCTGTTTTTT.

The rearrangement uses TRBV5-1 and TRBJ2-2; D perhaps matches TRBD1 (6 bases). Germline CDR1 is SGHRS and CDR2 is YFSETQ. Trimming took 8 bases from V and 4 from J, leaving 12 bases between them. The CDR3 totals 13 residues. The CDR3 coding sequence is TGCGCCAGTACACAGGGTTCCACCGGGGAGCTGTTTTTT. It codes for CASTQGSTGELFF. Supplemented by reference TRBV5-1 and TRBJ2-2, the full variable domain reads KAGVTQTPRYLIKTRGQQVTLSCSPISGHRSVSWYQQTPGQGLQFLFEYFSETQRNKGNFPGRFSGRQFSNSRSEMNVSTLELGDSALYLCASTQGSTGELFFGEGSRLTVL.

The CDR3 DNA follows: TGTGCCAGCAGCTTCCGCGGGAGTCGGGAGACCCAGTACTTC. This codes for CASSFRGSRETQYF. The V and J genes are TRBV5-8 and TRBJ2-5, with 7 positions matching TRBD2. Per germline, CDR1 SGHTS and CDR2 YDEGEE. This CDR3 is built from 14 residues. The V and J ends lost 2 bases and 5 bases, in that order; junction bases with no gene match: 6.

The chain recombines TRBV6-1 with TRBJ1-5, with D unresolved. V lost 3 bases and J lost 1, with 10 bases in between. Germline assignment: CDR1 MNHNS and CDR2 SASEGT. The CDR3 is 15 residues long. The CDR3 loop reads CASSEATASNQPQHF. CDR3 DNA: TGTGCCAGCAGTGAGGCGACTGCAAGCAATCAGCCCCAGCATTTT.

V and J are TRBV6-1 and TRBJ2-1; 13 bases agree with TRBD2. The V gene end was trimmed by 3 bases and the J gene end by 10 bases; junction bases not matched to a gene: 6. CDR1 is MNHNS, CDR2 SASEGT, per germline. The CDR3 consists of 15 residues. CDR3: CASSDGLAGAREQFF. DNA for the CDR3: TGTGCCAGCAGTGACGGACTAGCGGGAGCACGGGAGCAGTTCTTC.

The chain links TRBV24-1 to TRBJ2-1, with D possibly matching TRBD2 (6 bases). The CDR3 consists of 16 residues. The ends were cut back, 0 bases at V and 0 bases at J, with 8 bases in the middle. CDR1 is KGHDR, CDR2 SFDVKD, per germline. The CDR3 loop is CATSDLGGSSYNEQFF. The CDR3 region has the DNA TGTGCCACCAGTGATTTGGGGGGGAGCTCCTACAATGAGCAGTTCTTC.

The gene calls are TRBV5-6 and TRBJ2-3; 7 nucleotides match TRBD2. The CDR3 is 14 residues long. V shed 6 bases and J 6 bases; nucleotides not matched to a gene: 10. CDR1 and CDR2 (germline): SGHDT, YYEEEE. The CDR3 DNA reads TGTGCCAGCACCTCAAGCGGGATTTGGGATACGCAGTATTTT. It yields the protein CASTSSGIWDTQYF.

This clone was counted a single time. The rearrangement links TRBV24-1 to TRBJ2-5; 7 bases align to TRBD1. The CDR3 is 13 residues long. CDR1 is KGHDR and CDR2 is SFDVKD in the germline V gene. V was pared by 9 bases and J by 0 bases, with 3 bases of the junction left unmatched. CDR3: CATGTVYQETQYF. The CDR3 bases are TGTGCCACCGGGACAGTGTACCAAGAGACCCAGTACTTC.

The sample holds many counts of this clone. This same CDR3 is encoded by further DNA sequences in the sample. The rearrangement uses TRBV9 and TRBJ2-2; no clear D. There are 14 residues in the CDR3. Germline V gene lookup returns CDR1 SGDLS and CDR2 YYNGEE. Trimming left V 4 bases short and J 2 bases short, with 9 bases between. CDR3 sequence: CASSPTRNTGELFF. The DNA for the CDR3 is TGTGCCAGCAGCCCAACTCGCAACACCGGGGAGCTGTTTTTT.

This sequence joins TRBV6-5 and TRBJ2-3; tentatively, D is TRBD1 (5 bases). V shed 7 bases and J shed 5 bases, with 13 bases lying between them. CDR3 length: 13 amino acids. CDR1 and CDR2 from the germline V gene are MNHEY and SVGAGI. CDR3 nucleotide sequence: TGTGCCAGCATTCAGGGTCAGGGAGATACGCAGTATTTT. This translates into CASIQGQGDTQYF.

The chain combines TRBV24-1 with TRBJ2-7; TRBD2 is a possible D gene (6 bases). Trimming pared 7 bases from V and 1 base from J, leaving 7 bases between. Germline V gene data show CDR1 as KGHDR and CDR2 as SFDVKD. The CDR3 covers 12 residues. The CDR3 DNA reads TGTGCCACCAGCGCGGGGTCCTACGAGCAGTACTTC. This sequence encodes CATSAGSYEQYF.

The CDR3 is CASSRSGSADTQYF. The CDR3 nucleotides read TGTGCCAGCAGCCGGAGCGGGAGTGCAGATACGCAGTATTTT. The chain carries TRBV3-1 (or the pseudogene TRBV3-2) and TRBJ2-3, with 8 bases fitting TRBD2. J lost 4 bases, V lost 4 bases, and 4 bases had no gene match. Germline CDR1 reads LGHDT; CDR2 reads YNNKEL (reference sequence). The CDR3 extends over 14 amino acids.